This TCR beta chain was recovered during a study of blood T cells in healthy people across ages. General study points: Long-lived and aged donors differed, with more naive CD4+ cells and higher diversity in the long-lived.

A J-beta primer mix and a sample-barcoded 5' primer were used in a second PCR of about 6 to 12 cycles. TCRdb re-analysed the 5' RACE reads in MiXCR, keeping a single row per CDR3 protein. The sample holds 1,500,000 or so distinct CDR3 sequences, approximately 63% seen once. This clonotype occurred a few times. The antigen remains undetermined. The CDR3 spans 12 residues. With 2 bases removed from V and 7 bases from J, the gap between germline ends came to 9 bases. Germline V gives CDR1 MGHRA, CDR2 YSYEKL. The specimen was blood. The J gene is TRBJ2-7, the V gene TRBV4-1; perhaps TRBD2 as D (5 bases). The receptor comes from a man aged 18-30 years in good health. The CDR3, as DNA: TGCGCCAGCAGCCAACTGACGGGGGAGCAGTACTTC. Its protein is CASSQLTGEQYF.